The entry that follows covers one T cell receptor (beta chain) sequence. This clonotype has a handful of counts. The antigen it binds to is not known. Within one base of it there is no much larger clone, and no base qualities were kept. The CDR3 runs 11 amino acids, cysteine and phenylalanine included. Of the read, only the CDR3 DNA is kept; its 33 bases are in frame from base 1. The germline V gene (reference sequence) yields MNHEY for CDR1 and SMNVEV for CDR2. V is pared back by 9 bases and J by 3 bases, with 8 bases lying between the germline termini. This sample was included in a study of vaccination and CD4 T cells after COVID-19 (dated by TCRdb to about 2022). Context from the whole study: Convalescent patients had a positive SARS-CoV-2 result on nasal swab PCR, and of these patients, fewer than ten had mild disease and one had severe disease. Post-vaccine blood samples were collected a median of approximately eleven weeks after the second vaccine dose, ranging from roughly 13 to 241 days. In the convalescent cohort there were six males and four females, among whom were two Hispanic individuals, seven Caucasians, two Asians and one multiracial person. Post-COVID blood samples from convalescent patients were collected a median of around 100 days after diagnosis, with a range of about 30 to 170 days. A few convalescent patients were sampled both early after vaccination (day 14) and late after vaccination (days 161 to 241). Each participant got two doses of either the Pfizer-BioNTech BNT162b2 vaccine (n=8) or the Moderna mRNA-1273 vaccine (n=2). The spike-specific CD4+ TCR repertoire was compared before and after mRNA vaccination in approximately ten COVID-19 convalescent patients and a handful of infection-naive healthy vaccine recipients. The research as a whole found: Although the median number of SARS-CoV-2-reactive clonotypes went up from around 19 after infection to 35 to 40 after vaccination, the increase was not significant. Nearly all vaccine-specific clones in convalescent patients (304 of 307) were mono-reactive for SARS-CoV-2 spike rather than cross-reactive with common cold coronaviruses. Among the post-vaccine SARS-CoV-2-reactive clones in convalescent patients, a median approximately 90% showed up only after vaccination, which suggests vaccine-specific priming. Only a relatively small number of convalescent patients were included in the study, and early timepoints following natural infection were not analyzed.

The sample's time point, from its label and the paper: late sampling 161 to 241 days after vaccination in a few convalescent patients. The convalescent patients' positive SARS-CoV-2 PCR tests were from March to December 2020, which was before the Alpha, Beta and Delta variants emerged in the United States. PBMCs were separated from whole blood using Ficoll-Paque Plus gradient centrifugation and then either used fresh or cryopreserved at -140C. To prepare the library, PCR was applied. Sequencer: Illumina iSeq 100. In the source study's methods: Non-productive sequences were removed, and CDR3s not starting with C, not ending with F or W, or shorter than 7 amino acids were discarded. CDR3 homology was assessed with Levenshtein distances (stringdist) and unrooted phylogenetic trees (ape) in R version 3.6.1. TCRdb itself trimmed the public reads at Q25 with fastp, ran MiXCR and retained productive beta chains. CDR3 protein duplicates are merged, each entry listing the most common genes and DNA. These V and J calls are TCRdb output, not the study's own analysis. This sample holds roughly 30,000 distinct CDR3 sequences; 51% were observed only once. The top ten clones comprise more than 5.5% of the sample.

The source material was CD4+ T cells from blood, sampled about 7 months after SARS-CoV-2 vaccination. The sequence derives from a human donor who had recovered from COVID-19. Recombination connected TRBV27 to TRBJ1-2; confidence is insufficient to name the D gene. The CDR3 protein: CASGRDYGYTF. The DNA sequence is TGTGCCAGTGGACGGGACTATGGCTACACCTTC.